The 17 T cell receptor beta chains reported below all come from one sample, sequenced in a study of T-cell memory formation after mild COVID-19. TCRdb recomputed calls from the 5' RACE reads with MiXCR, one row per CDR3 protein. The sample consists of 400,000 to 500,000 distinct CDR3 sequences, 20% of them appearing once. Sequencing used PBMCs or a T cell subset sorted from them (not recorded which). The receptors shown here come from an adult woman who had mild COVID-19 (a few samples of this study predate the infection). Cell type and time point are not known.

This chain links TRBV12-3 or TRBV12-4 with TRBJ2-2; weak D call: TRBD1 (6 bases). The V end lost 5 bases, the J end lost 6 bases, and 10 bases lay between the germline ends. CDR3 length: 13 amino acids. In DNA, the CDR3 is TGTGCCAGCAGTGAACAGGGTCCCGGGGAGCTGTTTTTT. Amino acids: CASSEQGPGELFF.

The table lists this clonotype with a few counts. The chain has TRBV7-8 and TRBJ2-3; possibly TRBD2 for D (5 bases). V lost 1 base and J lost 7, with 9 bases in between. CDR3 length: 13 amino acids. Germline assignment: CDR1 SGHVS and CDR2 FQNEAQ. The CDR3, as DNA: TGTGCCAGCAGCTTAGTGGACTTTTATACGCAGTATTTT. Amino acid sequence: CASSLVDFYTQYF.

This chain links TRBV29-1 with TRBJ2-7; D is tentatively TRBD1 or TRBD2 (5 bases each). V was pared by 3 bases and J by 0 bases, with 15 bases between. The CDR3 runs 15 residues. Germline lookup yields CDR1 SQVTM and CDR2 ANQGSEA. CDR3 protein: CSVEVTGTRSYEQYF. The CDR3 DNA reads TGCAGCGTTGAGGTAACCGGGACGCGCTCCTACGAGCAGTACTTC.

This clonotype was detected a few times. The chain uses TRBV12-3 or TRBV12-4 and TRBJ1-5; 7 nucleotides match TRBD1. The CDR3 is made up of 15 amino acids. The V gene end was trimmed by 5 bases and the J gene end by 6 bases; junction bases not matched to a gene: 10. CDR3 coding DNA: TGTGCCAGCAGTCCACAGACAGGGCGGGGTCAGCCCCAGCATTTT. It is translated as CASSPQTGRGQPQHF.

On this clonotype: A much larger clonotype is one base distant, so this may be a read error. The chain employs TRBV15 and TRBJ2-5, with a weak D call TRBD1 (5 bases). The CDR3 is made up of 15 amino acids. Germline V gene sequence: CDR1 LNHNV, CDR2 YYDKDF (reference sequence). CDR3 amino acids: CATSTIRQLEDTQYF. The CDR3 DNA is TGTGCCACCAGCACTATTCGACAGCTAGAAGATACCCAGTACTTC.

The chain employs TRBV3-1 and TRBJ1-2; 7 bases line up with TRBD1. The germline V gene has CDR1 LGHDT and CDR2 YNNKEL (reference sequence). The V and J ends lost 0 bases and 7 bases, in that order; junction bases with no gene match: 5. This CDR3 spans 14 amino acids. CDR3 coding DNA: TGTGCCAGCAGCCAAGAAGCGAGGGGGCCTGGCTACACCTTC. Translating gives CASSQEARGPGYTF.

The chain uses TRBV7-8 and TRBJ2-7, with 11 bases aligning to TRBD2. The CDR3 is 16 residues long. In germline, CDR1 is SGHVS, CDR2 FQNEAQ. The V and J ends lost 5 bases and 4 bases, in that order; junction bases with no gene match: 10. The DNA for the CDR3 is TGTGCCAGCAGCCCACCATCCGGGACTAGCGGTTACGAGCAGTACTTC. It is translated as CASSPPSGTSGYEQYF.

This chain uses TRBV4-1 with TRBJ2-7, with unresolved D. The ends were cut back, 4 bases at V and 3 bases at J, with 19 bases in the middle. The germline V gene has CDR1 MGHRA and CDR2 YSYEKL. The CDR3 covers 16 residues. CDR3 region: CASSRSSDGPGYEQYF. The CDR3 DNA reads TGCGCCAGCAGCCGTTCCTCGGATGGCCCAGGCTACGAGCAGTACTTC.

This clonotype was recorded a few times. The chain is built from TRBV25-1 and TRBJ1-1, with D unclear. V was cut by 2 bases and J by 5 bases, with 6 bases left in between. Per germline, CDR1 MGHDK and CDR2 SYGVNS. The CDR3 spans 12 residues. In DNA, the CDR3 is TGTGCCAGCAGTGAACACGGGACTGAAGCTTTCTTT. Translation gives CASSEHGTEAFF.

This chain's CDR3 is CASSGTKNIQYF. Written as DNA, the CDR3 is TGTGCCAGCTCCGGGACCAAAAACATTCAGTACTTC. The rearrangement joins TRBV2 to TRBJ2-4, with a weak D call TRBD2 (5 bases). Trimming took off 8 bases at V and 2 bases at J, with 7 bases between the two ends. This CDR3 region has 12 residues. Per the germline V gene, CDR1 is SNHLY and CDR2 is FYNNEI.

This clonotype was counted ten times or more. This chain uses TRBV7-3 with TRBJ2-3; no definite D call. Germline lookup yields CDR1 SGHTA and CDR2 FQGTGA. V was cut by 2 bases and J by 2 bases, with 8 bases left in between. CDR3 length: 14 residues. The CDR3 loop is CASSLFSSTDTQYF. Here the CDR3 DNA reads TGTGCCAGCAGCTTATTCAGTTCCACAGATACGCAGTATTTT.

The chain is built from TRBV20-1 and TRBJ2-5; D perhaps matches TRBD1 (6 bases). Germline loops: CDR1 DFQATT, CDR2 SNEGSKA (reference sequence). This CDR3 contains 14 residues. Trimming took off 0 bases at V and 9 bases at J, with 17 bases between the two ends. The CDR3 nucleotides read TGCAGTGCTAGAGATCCCATGCTAAAGGGGGCCCAGTACTTC. The encoded protein is CSARDPMLKGAQYF.

V gene TRBV18 combines with J gene TRBJ1-2, with D unclear. The CDR3 covers 13 residues. V lost 3 bases to trimming and J lost 4 bases, with 9 bases between them. Germline loops: CDR1 KGHSH, CDR2 LQKENI. The CDR3 loop is CASSPLESYGYTF. The CDR3 coding sequence is TGTGCCAGCTCACCCTTGGAGAGCTATGGCTACACCTTC.

This clonotype has only a few counts. This chain uses TRBV6-2 or TRBV6-3 with TRBJ1-6; D gene unclear. This CDR3 contains 14 residues. CDR1 is MNHEY and CDR2 is SVGEGT in the germline V gene. V lost 2 bases and J 5 bases, leaving 7 bases between the germline ends. The CDR3 spells CASSYVGNNSPLHF. CDR3 coding DNA: TGTGCCAGCAGTTACGTTGGGAATAATTCACCCCTCCACTTT.

This chain uses TRBV6-2 or TRBV6-3 with TRBJ1-1; D is unresolved. Per the germline V gene, CDR1 is MNHEY and CDR2 is SVGEGT. The CDR3 length is 15 residues. The V end was cut by 4 bases, the J end by 0 bases, with 12 bases between. In DNA, the CDR3 is TGTGCCAGCAGTTCGGGAGGCCTCATGAACACTGAAGCTTTCTTT. Residues: CASSSGGLMNTEAFF.

This clonotype has just a few counts. The chain links TRBV18 to TRBJ2-7; 7 bases fit TRBD1. The V and J ends lost 3 bases and 4 bases, in that order; junction bases with no gene match: 6. Germline CDR1 reads KGHSH; CDR2 reads LQKENI. CDR3 length: 14 residues. The CDR3 loop is CASSPGQTKYEQYF. CDR3 DNA: TGTGCCAGCTCACCGGGACAGACTAAGTACGAGCAGTACTTC.

This clonotype was observed a handful of times. The rearrangement joins TRBV5-5 to TRBJ2-1, with a tentative D call TRBD1 (5 bases). Germline CDR1 SGHKS, CDR2 YYEKEE (reference sequence). The V end lost 2 bases, the J end lost 8 bases, and 11 bases lay between the germline ends. CDR3 length: 13 residues. The CDR3 protein is CASSFFGADEQFF. CDR3 coding DNA: TGTGCCAGCAGCTTTTTTGGGGCCGATGAGCAGTTCTTC.